A selection of T cell receptor beta chains follows, all from one sample in a study of cytomegalovirus exposure and HLA in healthy donors. The method was immunoSEQ multiplex PCR; TCRdb's version includes in-frame clones alone and lacks a portion of them. The sample has some 150,000 clones; roughly 91% are singletons. The sequencing sample was made of PBMCs. The receptors here all came from a man aged 18 to 30 in good health and CMV-seronegative. Each CDR3 is given with its conserved first and last residue. Each record gives: V gene, clone size, J gene, D gene, CDR3 protein, CDR3 DNA. The D gene is left open where the match is weak. The size entry is marked missing in some rows and otherwise reads once, few, many or a size class.

V gene: TRBV29-1
clone size: .
J gene: TRBJ1-2
D gene: .
CDR3 protein: CSVEHDSGYGYTF
CDR3 DNA: TGCAGCGTCGAACATGACTCTGGCTATGGCTACACCTTC

V gene: TRBV5-4
clone size: .
J gene: TRBJ1-6
D gene: TRBD1
CDR3 protein: CASSFRTGRRNSPLHF
CDR3 DNA: TGTGCCAGCAGCTTCCGGACAGGACGGAGAAATTCACCCCTCCACTTT

V gene: TRBV13
clone size: .
J gene: TRBJ2-3
D gene: TRBD2
CDR3 protein: CASSLDMREGTDTQYF
CDR3 DNA: TGTGCCAGCAGCTTAGATATGCGGGAGGGCACAGATACGCAGTATTTT

V gene: TRBV7-2
clone size: once
J gene: TRBJ2-2
D gene: TRBD1
CDR3 protein: CASRRTGGNTGELFF
CDR3 DNA: TGTGCCAGCAGGCGGACAGGGGGCAACACCGGGGAGCTGTTTTTT

V gene: TRBV10-2
clone size: .
J gene: TRBJ1-5
D gene: .
CDR3 protein: CASSDPGLGGNQPQHF
CDR3 DNA: TGCGCCAGCAGTGACCCCGGCCTAGGTGGCAATCAGCCCCAGCATTTT

V gene: TRBV5-4
clone size: .
J gene: TRBJ1-1
D gene: .
CDR3 protein: CASIRVTQGYTEAFF
CDR3 DNA: TGTGCCAGCATCAGAGTTACACAGGGATACACTGAAGCTTTCTTT

V gene: TRBV6-5
clone size: .
J gene: TRBJ1-5
D gene: .
CDR3 protein: CASSYSRVASNQPQHF
CDR3 DNA: TGTGCCAGCAGTTACTCGCGGGTGGCTAGCAATCAGCCCCAGCATTTT

V gene: TRBV6-1
clone size: once
J gene: TRBJ2-1
D gene: TRBD1
CDR3 protein: CASKGTGYNEQFF
CDR3 DNA: TGTGCCAGCAAGGGGACAGGATACAATGAGCAGTTCTTC

V gene: TRBV13
clone size: once
J gene: TRBJ2-6
D gene: .
CDR3 protein: CASSPTGTSGANVLTF
CDR3 DNA: TGTGCCAGCAGCCCTACGGGGACATCTGGGGCCAACGTCCTGACTTTC

V gene: TRBV6-5
clone size: .
J gene: TRBJ1-2
D gene: .
CDR3 protein: CASGPGGSGYTF
CDR3 DNA: TGTGCCAGCGGTCCGGGGGGCAGTGGCTACACCTTC

V gene: TRBV29-1
clone size: once
J gene: TRBJ1-5
D gene: .
CDR3 protein: CSVEFQGNQPQHF
CDR3 DNA: TGCAGCGTTGAGTTCCAGGGGAATCAGCCCCAGCATTTT

V gene: TRBV7-2
clone size: .
J gene: TRBJ2-1
D gene: TRBD1
CDR3 protein: CASSLVGQGYNEQFF
CDR3 DNA: TGTGCCAGCAGCTTAGTGGGACAGGGCTACAATGAGCAGTTCTTC

V gene: TRBV2
clone size: .
J gene: TRBJ1-3
D gene: .
CDR3 protein: CASSEPFPGGANTIYF
CDR3 DNA: TGTGCCAGCTCCGAGCCGTTCCCAGGAGGGGCGAACACCATATATTTT

V gene: TRBV6-5
clone size: .
J gene: TRBJ2-6
D gene: .
CDR3 protein: CASSYTDSGANVLTF
CDR3 DNA: TGTGCCAGCAGTTATACAGACTCTGGGGCCAACGTCCTGACTTTC

V gene: TRBV28
clone size: .
J gene: TRBJ1-5
D gene: .
CDR3 protein: CASTPRGNPNQPQHF
CDR3 DNA: TGTGCCAGCACGCCTCGCGGGAACCCTAATCAGCCCCAGCATTTT

V gene: TRBV6-6
clone size: .
J gene: TRBJ1-3
D gene: .
CDR3 protein: CASSLTGSSGNTIYF
CDR3 DNA: TGTGCCAGCAGTCTTACAGGGAGCTCTGGAAACACCATATATTTT

V gene: TRBV5-4
clone size: .
J gene: TRBJ2-7
D gene: TRBD1
CDR3 protein: CASSLGPGQGYEQYF
CDR3 DNA: TGTGCCAGCAGCTTGGGGCCGGGACAGGGCTACGAGCAGTACTTC

V gene: TRBV6-1
clone size: once
J gene: TRBJ1-1
D gene: TRBD1
CDR3 protein: CASRITGVYTEAFF
CDR3 DNA: TGTGCCAGCAGGATTACAGGGGTGTACACTGAAGCTTTCTTT

V gene: TRBV28
clone size: .
J gene: TRBJ2-7
D gene: .
CDR3 protein: CASKVSGLSYEQYF
CDR3 DNA: TGTGCCAGCAAAGTAAGCGGACTGTCCTACGAGCAGTACTTC

V gene: TRBV6-1
clone size: few
J gene: TRBJ1-6
D gene: TRBD1
CDR3 protein: CASSELDRANSPLHF
CDR3 DNA: TGTGCCAGCAGTGAATTGGACAGGGCGAATTCACCCCTCCACTTT

V gene: TRBV29-1
clone size: .
J gene: TRBJ1-1
D gene: .
CDR3 protein: CSVEGMEGNTEAFF
CDR3 DNA: TGCAGCGTTGAAGGAATGGAGGGAAACACTGAAGCTTTCTTT